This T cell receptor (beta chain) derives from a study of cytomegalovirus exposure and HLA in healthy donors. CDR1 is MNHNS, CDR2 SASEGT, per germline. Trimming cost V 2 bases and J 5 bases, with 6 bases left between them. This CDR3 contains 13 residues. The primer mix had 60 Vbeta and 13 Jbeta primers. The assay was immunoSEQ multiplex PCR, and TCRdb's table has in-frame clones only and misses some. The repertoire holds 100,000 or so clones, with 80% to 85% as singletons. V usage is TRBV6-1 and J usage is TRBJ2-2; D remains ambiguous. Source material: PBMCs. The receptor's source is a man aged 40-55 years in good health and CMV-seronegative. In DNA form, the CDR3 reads TGTGCCAGCAGTGAATCCGGGACCGGGGAGCTGTTTTTT. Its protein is CASSESGTGELFF.